One and the same sample provided the 11 T cell receptor beta chains below, sequenced in a study of long-term antiretroviral therapy in people with HIV. A v3.0 immunoSEQ assay was performed at survey level. The protocol was immunoSEQ multiplex PCR, while the TCRdb copy is restricted to in-frame clones and leaves out a portion. The table has about 24,000 clones, 65% to 85% seen once. The sample here was unsorted PBMCs, taken about 4.1 years after starting antiretroviral therapy. Source of these receptors: a man aged 25 to 40 with HIV.

The chain links TRBV27 to TRBJ2-7, with 11 nucleotides matching TRBD2. V shed 0 bases, J shed 3 bases, and the junction held 1 base outside the gene matches. This CDR3 is 15 amino acids long. Germline loops: CDR1 MNHEY, CDR2 SMNVEV (reference sequence). This chain's CDR3 is CASSLSLAGGYEQYF. The CDR3 nucleotides read TGTGCCAGCAGTTTATCGCTAGCGGGGGGCTACGAGCAGTACTTC.

The chain is built from TRBV5-6 and TRBJ2-2; D is undetermined. Germline assignment: CDR1 SGHDT and CDR2 YYEEEE. CDR3 length equals 14 residues. Trimming took off 0 bases at V and 4 bases at J, with 7 bases between the two ends. DNA of the CDR3: TGTGCCAGCAGCTTGGGACTCATCACCGGGGAGCTGTTTTTT. This gives the protein CASSLGLITGELFF.

The gene calls are TRBV6-5 and TRBJ1-2; TRBD1 is a possible D gene (5 bases). This CDR3 has 14 amino acids. Trimming stripped 6 bases from V and 0 bases from J, with 11 bases between. From germline, CDR1 is MNHEY and CDR2 SVGAGI. The CDR3 DNA reads TGTGCCAGCAGGGCCGGGGGAGCTAACTATGGCTACACCTTC. It yields the protein CASRAGGANYGYTF.

This chain connects TRBV2 to TRBJ1-5, with a possible D match to TRBD1 (6 bases). Germline CDR1 is SNHLY and CDR2 is FYNNEI. Trimming removed 5 bases from V and 4 bases from J, with 9 bases in between. This CDR3 has 13 amino acids. The CDR3 DNA sequence: TGTGCCAGCAGTCCGGGACATAATCAGCCCCAGCATTTT. It translates to CASSPGHNQPQHF.

The rearrangement uses TRBV19 and TRBJ2-2; D ambiguous. Per germline, CDR1 LNHDA and CDR2 SQIVND (reference sequence). The CDR3 totals 15 residues. The V and J ends lost 3 bases and 6 bases respectively, with 14 bases between them. For the CDR3, the DNA is TGTGCCAGTAGTATGGAAGCCTTGTTCCCCGGGGAGCTGTTTTTT. Amino acid sequence: CASSMEALFPGELFF.

The rearrangement uses TRBV13 and TRBJ2-1; possible D gene TRBD1, 6 bases. This CDR3 comprises 12 residues. Germline values: CDR1 PRHDT, CDR2 FYEKMQ (reference sequence). V was shortened by 5 bases and J by 4 bases, with 6 bases between the two germline ends. CDR3: CASSDRYNEQFF. CDR3 bases: TGTGCCAGCAGCGACAGGTACAATGAGCAGTTCTTC.

This sequence joins TRBV9 and TRBJ1-2, with 9 positions matching TRBD1. Trimming cost V 4 bases and J 8 bases; bases outside gene matches: 9. From germline, CDR1 is SGDLS and CDR2 YYNGEE. The CDR3 is 14 residues long. CDR3 nucleotides: TGTGCCAGCAGCTCATCGGACAGGGGTGAAGGCTACACCTTC. It codes for CASSSSDRGEGYTF.

This sequence joins TRBV12-5 and TRBJ2-7; 8 nucleotides match TRBD1. The CDR3 sequence is 14 residues long. The germline V gene has CDR1 LGHNT and CDR2 FRNRAP. V was pared by 4 bases and J by 2 bases, with 4 bases of the junction left unmatched. CDR3 sequence reads: CASGSRTGPYEQYF. In nucleotides, the CDR3 is TGTGCTAGTGGTTCGAGGACAGGGCCCTACGAGCAGTACTTC.

CDR3 coding DNA: TGTGCCAGCATGAGCGGGGGGTATGAGGCAGATACGCAGTATTTT. Translated: CASMSGGYEADTQYF. The chain recombines TRBV6-5 with TRBJ2-3, with 9 bases matching TRBD2. With 7 bases clipped from V and 4 bases from J, the junction kept 9 bases outside the gene matches. The CDR3 is 15 amino acids. CDR1 MNHEY and CDR2 SVGAGI come from the germline V gene.

V usage is TRBV28 and J usage is TRBJ2-7, with 10 nucleotides matching TRBD1. Germline CDR1 MDHEN, CDR2 SYDVKM. V was clipped by 6 bases and J by 6 bases; unmatched bases: 11. The CDR3 runs to 15 residues. The CDR3 DNA is TGTGCCAGCAGGGGGGCCGGGACAGGGGATAGCGAGCAGTACTTC. As protein: CASRGAGTGDSEQYF.

The V gene is TRBV27, the J gene TRBJ2-1, with D maybe TRBD1 (7 bases). CDR1 MNHEY and CDR2 SMNVEV come from the germline V gene (reference sequence). The CDR3 extends over 13 amino acids. The V end lost 9 bases, the J end lost 7 bases, and 16 bases lay between the germline ends. The CDR3 region is CASKQTGRNEQFF. As DNA, the CDR3 is TGTGCCAGTAAACAGACAGGGAGGAATGAGCAGTTCTTC.